This TCR beta chain was found in a study of shared clonotypes between healthy human individuals. Whole-study context: The donor group consisted of two women and three men, aged 18 to 49.

Produced via immunoSEQ multiplex PCR; TCRdb's table is partial and in-frame only. The table shows a few million clones, with approximately 96% occurring only once. The V gene's germline CDR1 is SGHRS and CDR2 YFSETQ. This CDR3 is built from 15 residues. The V end was cut by 0 bases, the J end by 3 bases, with 11 bases between. The clonotype was recovered from a man aged 18 to 29 in good health. Sequencing was performed on naive CD4+ T cells sorted from blood. Subset: CD45RA+ positively selected. This chain uses TRBV5-1 with TRBJ2-3, with a possible D match to TRBD1 (6 bases). In DNA form, the CDR3 reads TGCGCCAGCAGCTTGGCTCCGGGACAAACAGATACGCAGTATTTT. This codes for CASSLAPGQTDTQYF.